Below are 13 T cell receptor beta chains sequenced from a single sample in a study of T cell changes during pregnancy in multiple sclerosis. Only in-frame clones appear in the TCRdb table, and some are missing; sequencing was by immunoSEQ multiplex PCR. The table has some 60,000 clones, more than 75% seen once. Sequencing was performed on peripheral blood, taken in the first trimester of pregnancy. Receptors originate from a female donor in good health, enrolled as a control in a pregnancy study.

The chain recombines TRBV6-6 with TRBJ2-7; 10 bases agree with TRBD1. The germline CDR1 and CDR2 sequences are MNHNY and SVGAGI (reference sequence). Losses at the gene ends were 6 bases for V and 3 bases for J; bases not matched to a gene: 8. This CDR3 is built from 15 residues. CDR3 amino acids: CASSNSDRGLYEQYF. The DNA of the CDR3 is TGTGCCAGCAGCAATTCTGACAGGGGGCTCTACGAGCAGTACTTC.

The gene calls are TRBV5-6 and TRBJ1-1; no clear D gene. CDR1 is SGHDT and CDR2 is YYEEEE in the germline V gene. The CDR3 covers 12 residues. Trimming stripped 5 bases from V and 4 bases from J, with 9 bases between. The CDR3 DNA is TGTGCCAGCAGGGCGGGAGCCACTGAAGCTTTCTTT. It encodes CASRAGATEAFF.

This clone was counted once. The chain combines TRBV4-3 with TRBJ1-4; 11 nucleotides align to TRBD1. CDR1 and CDR2 from the germline V gene are LGHNA and YSLEER. The CDR3 is made up of 16 amino acids. The trim removed 4 bases at V and 12 bases at J, leaving 13 bases unmatched. The CDR3 DNA reads as TGCGCCAGCAGCCTCATTGTCCGGGACAGGGGGAATGAACTGTTTTTT. This codes for CASSLIVRDRGNELFF.

J is TRBJ2-1 and V is TRBV7-9; 13 bases line up with TRBD2. The J segment lost 8 bases and the V segment lost 5 bases, leaving 6 bases of the junction unmatched. CDR1 is SEHNR, CDR2 FQNEAQ, per germline (reference sequence). This CDR3 is 15 amino acids long. The CDR3: CASSPTSGRGDEQFF. As DNA, the CDR3 is TGTGCCAGCAGCCCAACTAGCGGGAGGGGCGATGAGCAGTTCTTC.

The V gene is TRBV6-1, the J gene TRBJ2-2; 14 nucleotides match TRBD2. This CDR3 spans 18 amino acids. Trimming removed 3 bases from V and 5 bases from J; junction bases left unmatched: 8. CDR1 and CDR2 from the germline V gene are MNHNS and SASEGT. As DNA, the CDR3 is TGTGCCAGCAGTGACGGGACTAGCGGGAGAGGGGGGACCGGGGAGCTGTTTTTT. Protein product: CASSDGTSGRGGTGELFF.

The gene calls are TRBV15 and TRBJ2-1, with D possibly matching TRBD2 (7 bases). The CDR3 is 18 amino acids. Germline CDR1 and CDR2: LNHNV and YYDKDF (reference sequence). V gave up 0 bases and J gave up 4 bases, with 19 bases separating them. CDR3 residues: CATSRDDVGGGPYNEQFF. The CDR3 DNA sequence: TGTGCCACCAGCAGAGATGATGTAGGGGGGGGGCCGTACAATGAGCAGTTCTTC.

The gene calls are TRBV6-6 and TRBJ2-7; TRBD2 matches 7 bases. CDR1 and CDR2 (germline): MNHNY, SVGAGI (reference sequence). The length of the CDR3 is 14 residues. V shed 5 bases, J shed 3 bases, and the junction held 7 bases outside the gene matches. CDR3 coding DNA: TGTGCCAGCAGTACCCCCGGGACTAACTACGAGCAGTACTTC. It translates to CASSTPGTNYEQYF.

The chain employs TRBV5-4 and TRBJ2-1, with 9 bases that match TRBD1. V was clipped by 4 bases and J by 5 bases; unmatched bases: 7. The CDR3 is 15 amino acids. CDR1 is SGHNT and CDR2 is YYREEE in the germline V gene (reference sequence). The CDR3 DNA reads as TGTGCCAGCAGCGAAACCGGGACAGGGCACAATGAGCAGTTCTTC. Encoded protein: CASSETGTGHNEQFF.

The rearrangement uses TRBV2 and TRBJ2-1, with 7 bases lining up with TRBD2. The V gene end was trimmed by 4 bases and the J gene end by 15 bases; junction bases not matched to a gene: 3. This CDR3 contains 10 residues. CDR1 is SNHLY and CDR2 is FYNNEI in the germline V gene. CDR3 protein: CASSVGEGFF. As DNA, the CDR3 is TGTGCCAGCAGTGTAGGGGAGGGGTTCTTC.

This chain uses TRBV4-2 with TRBJ2-1, with TRBD1 matching over 8 bases. Trimming at V came to 0 bases and at J to 10 bases, leaving 8 bases not matched to a gene. The CDR3 sequence is 15 residues long. Germline CDR1 and CDR2: LGHNA and YNFKEQ. The CDR3 DNA is TGTGCCAGCAGCCAAGATCGGGACAGGAGAGGAGAGCAGTTCTTC. As protein: CASSQDRDRRGEQFF.

V and J are TRBV10-2 and TRBJ2-1; TRBD1 aligns across 7 bases. The CDR3 length is 13 residues. V shed 5 bases and J 9 bases; nucleotides not matched to a gene: 7. CDR1 is WSHSY and CDR2 is SAAADI in the germline V gene. The CDR3 loop reads CASSLNRGGEQFF. The DNA of the CDR3 is TGCGCCAGCAGTTTAAACAGGGGCGGTGAGCAGTTCTTC.

The V and J genes are TRBV6-5 and TRBJ2-7; 11 bases map to TRBD1. The V segment lost 2 bases and the J segment 6 bases; nucleotides outside the gene matches: 3. CDR1 and CDR2 from the germline V gene are MNHEY and SVGAGI. CDR3 length: 14 residues. For the CDR3, the DNA is TGTGCCAGCAGTTACGGACAGGGGGCCGGCGAGCAGTACTTC. It translates to CASSYGQGAGEQYF.

V usage is TRBV15 and J usage is TRBJ2-7; 8 nucleotides agree with TRBD1. This CDR3 has 15 amino acids. With V trimmed by 0 bases and J by 4 bases, 5 bases remained unmatched. Germline V CDR1 and CDR2: LNHNV, YYDKDF (reference sequence). CDR3 coding DNA: TGTGCCACCAGCAGAGAAGGGCAGGGGGCTTACGAGCAGTACTTC. Protein sequence: CATSREGQGAYEQYF.